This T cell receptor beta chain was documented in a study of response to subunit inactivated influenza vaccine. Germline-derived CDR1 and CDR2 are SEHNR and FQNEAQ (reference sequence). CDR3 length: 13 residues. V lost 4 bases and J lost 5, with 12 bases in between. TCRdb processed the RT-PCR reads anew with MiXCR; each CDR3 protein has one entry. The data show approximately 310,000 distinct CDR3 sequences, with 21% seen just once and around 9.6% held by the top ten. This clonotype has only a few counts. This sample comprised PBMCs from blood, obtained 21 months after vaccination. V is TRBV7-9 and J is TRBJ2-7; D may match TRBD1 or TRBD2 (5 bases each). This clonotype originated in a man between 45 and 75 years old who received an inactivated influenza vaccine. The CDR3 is CASSSGTLHEQYF. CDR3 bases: TGTGCCAGCAGCTCCGGGACCCTCCACGAGCAGTACTTC. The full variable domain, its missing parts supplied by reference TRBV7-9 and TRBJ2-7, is DTGVSQNPRHKITKRGQNVTFRCDPISEHNRLYWYRQTLGQGPEFLTYFQNEAQLEKSRLLSDRFSAERPKGSFSTLEIQRTEQGDSAMYLCASSSGTLHEQYFGPGTRLTVT.